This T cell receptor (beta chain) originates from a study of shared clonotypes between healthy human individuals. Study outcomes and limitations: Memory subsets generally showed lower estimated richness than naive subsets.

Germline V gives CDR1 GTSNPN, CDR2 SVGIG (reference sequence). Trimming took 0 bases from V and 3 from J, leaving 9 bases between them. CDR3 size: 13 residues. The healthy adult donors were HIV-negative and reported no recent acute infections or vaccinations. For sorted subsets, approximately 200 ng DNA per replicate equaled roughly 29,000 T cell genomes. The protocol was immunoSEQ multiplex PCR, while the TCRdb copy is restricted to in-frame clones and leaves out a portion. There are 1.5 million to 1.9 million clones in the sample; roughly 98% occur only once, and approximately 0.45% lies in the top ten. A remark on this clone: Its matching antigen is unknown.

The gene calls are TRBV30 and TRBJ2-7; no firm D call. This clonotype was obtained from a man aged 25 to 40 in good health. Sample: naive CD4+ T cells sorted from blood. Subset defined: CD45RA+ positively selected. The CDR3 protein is CAWSVHSYYEQYF. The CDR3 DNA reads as TGTGCCTGGAGTGTCCACAGTTACTACGAGCAGTACTTC.